This T cell receptor beta chain was identified in a study of cytomegalovirus exposure and HLA in healthy donors. A note on this clone: Its antigen is not known.

The PCR made use of 60 Vbeta and 13 Jbeta primers. Libraries were prepared by immunoSEQ multiplex PCR; TCRdb keeps only in-frame clonotypes and omits some of them. The sample gives 220,000 or so clones, roughly 80% of which show up once; 3.8% is in the top ten. Study-level findings and limits: CMV serostatus was the only recorded immune exposure for donors. Data from an earlier analysis indicated that most TCR beta V segments were productive either about 87% or about 30% of the time. The authors considered a cluster of highly shared sequence variants likely to be a sequencing artifact. According to reports, the classifier identified cytomegalovirus status with high specificity and sensitivity.

The trim removed 8 bases at V and 5 bases at J, leaving 7 bases unmatched. The CDR3 covers 13 residues. The germline V gene encodes CDR1 LGHNA and CDR2 YNFKEQ. Material: PBMCs. This chain uses TRBV4-2 with TRBJ2-3, with 7 bases fitting TRBD1. This receptor was taken from a male donor in good health and CMV-seronegative. CDR3 sequence (DNA): TGTGCCAGCGCAACAGGGGAAGGAGATACGCAGTATTTT. This codes for CASATGEGDTQYF.